Below, 4 T cell receptor beta chains from the same sample are listed, as sequenced in a study of regulatory T cells in long-lasting Graves disease. As to time point: newly diagnosed GD, antithyroid drugs for less than 3 months. PBMC-extracted RNA yielded the TCR library. Sequencing libraries for TCR beta were prepared with iRepertoire HTBI primers and Arm-PCR of CDR3 regions. TCRdb reanalysed the multiplex PCR reads using MiXCR and keeps one entry per CDR3 protein. The table has 440,000 or so distinct CDR3 sequences, around 15% seen once. The data were also submitted as part of a second study, on T cells in Graves' hyperthyroidism and ophthalmopathy.

The sample in question was peripheral blood mononuclear cells (PBMCs), obtained at new diagnosis, from a patient treated with antithyroid drugs. The receptor set was obtained from a woman in her twenties or thirties with Graves disease.

This clonotype was observed many times. The chain has TRBV7-9 and TRBJ2-1; TRBD2 is a possible D gene (6 bases). The CDR3 has 15 amino acids. The germline CDR1 and CDR2 sequences are SEHNR and FQNEAQ (reference sequence). V was clipped by 5 bases and J by 7 bases, with 18 bases between them. CDR3 protein: CASSPALGGVNEQFF. CDR3 sequence (DNA): TGTGCCAGCAGCCCCGCACTAGGAGGGGTGAATGAGCAGTTCTTC.

The table lists this clonotype with many counts. The chain is built from TRBV3-1 and TRBJ2-3; 10 positions match TRBD2. CDR3 length: 15 amino acids. CDR1 is LGHDT, CDR2 YNNKEL, per germline (reference sequence). V gave up 0 bases and J gave up 8 bases; unmatched junction bases: 5. Written as DNA, the CDR3 is TGTGCCAGCAGCCAAGATGCAGCGGGAGGGGGTACGCAGTATTTT. The encoded protein is CASSQDAAGGGTQYF.

This clonotype was observed at least ten times. This CDR3 is CASSSDAFSGASTDTQYF. For the CDR3, the DNA is TGTGCCAGCAGTTCCGACGCTTTTAGCGGGGCAAGCACAGATACGCAGTATTTT. The rearrangement uses TRBV6-5 and TRBJ2-3; 8 bases align to TRBD2. Germline CDR1 MNHEY, CDR2 SVGAGI. After removal of 4 bases from V and 0 bases from J, the junction contained 12 bases not matched to a gene. CDR3 length: 18 residues.

A word on this clonotype: A much more abundant neighbour one base away suggests this may be a read error. This chain connects TRBV7-6 to TRBJ2-1; 9 nucleotides match TRBD1. The germline V gene has CDR1 SGHVS and CDR2 FNYEAQ. CDR3 size: 14 residues. The CDR3 region has the DNA TGTGCCAGCAGCTCTCCGGGACAGGGCAATGAGCGGTTCTTC. Its protein is CASSSPGQGNERFF.